The 16 T cell receptor beta chains in this list originate from one sample, sequenced in a study of chemoradiotherapy in HPV16-positive cancers. Only in-frame clones appear in the TCRdb table, and some are missing; sequencing was by immunoSEQ multiplex PCR. The table has about 21,000 clones, around 87% seen once. Sequences were derived from blood, sampled from a patient who underwent chemoradiotherapy. The receptors derive from a human donor with HPV-associated anogenital cancer.

The chain couples TRBV19 to TRBJ1-1; TRBD1 agrees at 7 bases. The germline CDR1 and CDR2 sequences are LNHDA and SQIVND (reference sequence). V dropped 6 bases and J dropped 2; count of bases not matched to a gene: 12. The CDR3 covers 16 residues. CDR3: CASSKLRQGLNTEAFF. The CDR3 DNA reads as TGTGCCAGTAGCAAACTCAGACAGGGTTTAAACACTGAAGCTTTCTTT.

The chain links TRBV9 to TRBJ2-5, with TRBD2 matching over 10 bases. CDR3 length: 15 residues. Unmatched junction bases numbered 5, after V lost 4 bases and J lost 2 bases. From germline, CDR1 is SGDLS and CDR2 YYNGEE. CDR3 in amino acids: CASSPQTSGQETQYF. For the CDR3, the DNA is TGTGCCAGCAGCCCCCAGACTAGCGGGCAAGAGACCCAGTACTTC.

V and J are TRBV6-1 and TRBJ2-4, with 8 bases aligning to TRBD1. With V trimmed by 3 bases and J by 5 bases, 12 bases remained unmatched. Germline V CDR1 and CDR2: MNHNS, SASEGT. CDR3 size: 17 residues. For the CDR3, the DNA is TGTGCCAGCAGTGACCTGACAGGGGACAATTGGCAAAACATTCAGTACTTC. Translated, it gives CASSDLTGDNWQNIQYF.

Here the CDR3 reads CASSLGVDTNNEQFF. Here the CDR3 DNA reads TGTGCCAGCAGCTTGGGGGTGGACACTAACAATGAGCAGTTCTTC. V is TRBV7-6 and J is TRBJ2-1; D could derive from TRBD1 or TRBD2 (5 bases each). CDR3 size: 15 residues. V dropped 3 bases and J dropped 5 bases, with 14 bases sitting between them. The germline gives CDR1 SGHVS, CDR2 FNYEAQ.

The chain combines TRBV7-2 with TRBJ1-2; 7 bases line up with TRBD1. V trimming: 5 bases; J trimming: 7 bases; junction bases outside the gene matches: 7. This CDR3 is built from 13 residues. Germline V CDR1 and CDR2: SGHTA, FQGNSA. CDR3 sequence: CASSLTGDSGYTF. The CDR3 region has the DNA TGTGCCAGCAGCCTCACAGGGGATTCTGGCTACACCTTC.

The CDR3 protein is CASSLGGLVGTDTQYF. DNA for the CDR3: TGTGCCAGCAGCTTAGGGGGACTAGTCGGCACAGATACGCAGTATTTT. The chain combines TRBV13 with TRBJ2-3; 8 bases align to TRBD2. The junction had 3 bases not matched to a gene; V was cut back by 0 bases and J by 1 base. Per germline, CDR1 PRHDT and CDR2 FYEKMQ (reference sequence). This CDR3 comprises 16 residues.

This clone was observed a few times. The chain carries TRBV4-3 and TRBJ2-6; D remains unclear. V was trimmed by 0 bases and J by 1 base, leaving 7 bases between them. The CDR3 covers 16 residues. The germline V gene has CDR1 LGHNA and CDR2 YSLEER. The CDR3 here is CASSQEFGSGANVLTF. The DNA of the CDR3 is TGCGCCAGCAGCCAAGAATTTGGATCTGGGGCCAACGTCCTGACTTTC.

This CDR3 is CASRGQVNTEAFF. The CDR3 bases are TGTGCCAGCCGTGGACAGGTGAACACTGAAGCTTTCTTT. This chain links TRBV19 with TRBJ1-1; TRBD1 aligns across 7 bases. Germline V lookup: CDR1 LNHDA, CDR2 SQIVND (reference sequence). The ends lost 9 bases at V and 0 bases at J; junction bases unmatched: 4. This CDR3 is built from 13 residues.

The V gene is TRBV4-3, the J gene TRBJ1-3, with D hard to call. This CDR3 comprises 16 residues. Germline V lookup: CDR1 LGHNA, CDR2 YSLEER. Trimming removed 0 bases at V and 0 bases at J, with 9 bases between. In nucleotides, the CDR3 is TGCGCCAGCAGCCAAGAAATGCTAAGCTCTGGAAACACCATATATTTT. This translates into CASSQEMLSSGNTIYF.

The J gene is TRBJ2-3, the V gene TRBV7-9; 10 nucleotides match TRBD2. The CDR3 loop spans 15 amino acids. CDR1 and CDR2 from the germline V gene are SEHNR and FQNEAQ (reference sequence). The junction had 4 bases not matched to a gene; V was cut back by 2 bases and J by 5 bases. This CDR3 is CASSLPGTSEDTQYF. CDR3 bases: TGTGCCAGCAGCTTACCAGGGACTAGCGAAGATACGCAGTATTTT. Full variable domain (remainder filled in from reference TRBV7-9 and TRBJ2-3): DTGVSQNPRHKITKRGQNVTFRCDPISEHNRLYWYRQTLGQGPEFLTYFQNEAQLEKSRLLSDRFSAERPKGSFSTLEIQRTEQGDSAMYLCASSLPGTSEDTQYFGPGTRLTVL.

The chain employs TRBV2 and TRBJ1-5; D perhaps matches TRBD1 (6 bases). Trimming stripped 5 bases from V and 4 bases from J, with 9 bases between. Looked up from germline, CDR1 is SNHLY and CDR2 is FYNNEI. CDR3 length equals 13 residues. CDR3 protein: CASSPDSNQPQHF. CDR3 sequence (DNA): TGTGCCAGCAGTCCGGACAGTAATCAGCCCCAGCATTTT.

This clone came up a few times. Other DNA sequences of this sample code for an identical CDR3. The V gene is TRBV6-5, the J gene TRBJ1-4; a weak D match, TRBD1 (6 bases). The ends were cut back, 0 bases at V and 4 bases at J, with 9 bases in the middle. Germline V CDR1 and CDR2: MNHEY, SVGAGI. The CDR3 is made up of 15 amino acids. The chain's CDR3 is CASSYSGQINEKLFF. CDR3 coding DNA: TGTGCCAGCAGTTACTCCGGACAGATTAATGAAAAACTGTTTTTT.

The chain carries TRBV4-1 and TRBJ1-2, with unresolved D. CDR3 size: 16 residues. V was trimmed by 0 bases and J by 7 bases, leaving 18 bases between them. The germline V gene encodes CDR1 MGHRA and CDR2 YSYEKL. CDR3 region: CASSQDFLRRVGGYTF. The CDR3, as DNA: TGCGCCAGCAGCCAAGACTTTCTCCGTAGGGTCGGTGGCTACACCTTC.

The chain carries TRBV9 and TRBJ2-2; D ambiguous. Per germline, CDR1 SGDLS and CDR2 YYNGEE. Trimming removed 1 base at V and 0 bases at J, with 4 bases between. CDR3 length: 14 residues. Here the CDR3 reads CASSVSPNTGELFF. CDR3 coding DNA: TGTGCCAGCAGCGTAAGTCCGAACACCGGGGAGCTGTTTTTT.

The chain joins TRBV9 to TRBJ2-2; 8 bases match TRBD2. Germline-derived CDR1 and CDR2 are SGDLS and YYNGEE. V was clipped by 0 bases and J by 5 bases; unmatched bases: 6. The CDR3 spans 16 residues. The CDR3 region is CASSVASGRWTGELFF. DNA of the CDR3: TGTGCCAGCAGCGTAGCAAGCGGGAGATGGACCGGGGAGCTGTTTTTT.

The gene calls are TRBV5-1 and TRBJ2-3; 9 bases align to TRBD1. Germline V gene data show CDR1 as SGHRS and CDR2 as YFSETQ. CDR3 length equals 14 residues. Trimming removed 4 bases from V and 4 bases from J; junction bases left unmatched: 4. CDR3 residues: CASSRRTGADTQYF. The CDR3 coding sequence is TGCGCCAGCAGCCGCCGGACAGGGGCAGATACGCAGTATTTT.